The T cell receptor beta chain under discussion was sequenced for a study of blood T cell repertoires in COVID-19. Study details: PBMCs, B-cell-depleted T cells, or T cells were the source of the cDNA or gDNA that made up the material.

CDR1 and CDR2 from the germline V gene are SGHTA and FQGNSA. The CDR3 is 15 amino acids. J lost 7 bases, V lost 3 bases, and 8 bases had no gene match. Per the study methods: Amplifying reference gene primers gave estimates of nucleated cell counts. Here immunoSEQ multiplex PCR was the method, and the copy in TCRdb shows in-frame clones only, minus some. V and J calls plus clone size are reproduced from that table; the DNA served to infer D and trimming. The sample lists hundreds of thousands of clones, 85% to 90% occurring once. This TCR was recovered from a man aged 70-80 years with acute or convalescent COVID-19. The sequenced material came from peripheral blood. This sequence joins TRBV7-2 and TRBJ2-7; 11 nucleotides agree with TRBD1. This chain's CDR3 is CASSLDRGLSREQYF. The CDR3 nucleotides read TGTGCCAGCAGCTTGGACAGGGGGCTCTCTCGAGAGCAGTACTTC.